This TCR beta chain was recovered during a study of radiotherapy plus CTLA-4 blockade in lung cancer. Study context: An objective response was seen in 15% to 20% of patients, and disease control in more than 25%.

Patients in the study, people with chemo-refractory metastatic non-small-cell lung cancer, received focal radiation plus ipilimumab CTLA-4 blockade. CDR3 length: 15 amino acids. Losses at the gene ends were 4 bases for V and 7 bases for J; bases not matched to a gene: 10. CDR1 is LNHDA and CDR2 is SQIVND in the germline V gene (reference sequence). As regards this clone: Antigen unknown.

Findings and limits, study-wide: In blood, after radiotherapy plus ipilimumab, tumor-derived TCR clones expanded.

Clones were read by immunoSEQ multiplex PCR, and TCRdb kept only the in-frame ones, dropping some. The repertoire holds tens of thousands of clones, with around 84% as singletons. Sequenced material: peripheral blood, taken from a patient treated with radiotherapy plus ipilimumab. The receptor was derived from a human donor with non-small cell lung cancer who had stable disease on radiotherapy plus ipilimumab. J is TRBJ1-2 and V is TRBV19, with 9 bases that match TRBD1. CDR3 coding DNA: TGTGCCAGTAGTACCCGGGACAGGGAAGGCCGTGGCTACACCTTC. It encodes CASSTRDREGRGYTF.